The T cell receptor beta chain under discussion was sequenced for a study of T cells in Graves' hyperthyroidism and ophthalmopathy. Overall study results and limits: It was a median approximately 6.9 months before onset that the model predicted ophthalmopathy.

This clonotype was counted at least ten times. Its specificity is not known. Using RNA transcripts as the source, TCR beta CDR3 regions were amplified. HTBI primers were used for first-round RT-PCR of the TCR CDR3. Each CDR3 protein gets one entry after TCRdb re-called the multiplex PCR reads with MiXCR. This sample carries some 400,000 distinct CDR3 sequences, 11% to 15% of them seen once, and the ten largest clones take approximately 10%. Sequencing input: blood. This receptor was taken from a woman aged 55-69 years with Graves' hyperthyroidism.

The CDR3 spells CASSYQGRAEAFF. CDR3 nucleotide sequence: TGTGCCAGCTCGTACCAGGGGCGGGCTGAAGCTTTCTTT. The chain combines TRBV18 with TRBJ1-1; possibly TRBD1 for D (6 bases). V lost 6 bases and J lost 6, with 14 bases in between. CDR3 length equals 13 residues. Per germline, CDR1 KGHSH and CDR2 LQKENI. The variable domain in full, completed from reference TRBV18 and TRBJ1-1, reads NAGVMQNPRHLVRRRGQEARLRCSPMKGHSHVYWYRQLPEEGLKFMVYLQKENIIDESGMPKERFSAEFPKEGPSILRIQQVVRGDSAAYFCASSYQGRAEAFFGQGTRLTVV.